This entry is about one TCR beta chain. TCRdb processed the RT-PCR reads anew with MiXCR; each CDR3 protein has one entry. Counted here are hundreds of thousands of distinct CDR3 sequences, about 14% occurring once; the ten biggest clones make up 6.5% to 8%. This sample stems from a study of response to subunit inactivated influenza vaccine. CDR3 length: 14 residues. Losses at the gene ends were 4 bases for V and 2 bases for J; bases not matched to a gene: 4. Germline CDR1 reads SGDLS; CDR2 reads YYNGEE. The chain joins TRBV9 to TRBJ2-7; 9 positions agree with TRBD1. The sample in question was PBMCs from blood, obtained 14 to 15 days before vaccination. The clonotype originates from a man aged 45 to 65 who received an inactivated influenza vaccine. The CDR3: CASSPGDRAYEQYF. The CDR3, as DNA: TGTGCCAGCAGCCCCGGGGACAGGGCCTACGAGCAGTACTTC.